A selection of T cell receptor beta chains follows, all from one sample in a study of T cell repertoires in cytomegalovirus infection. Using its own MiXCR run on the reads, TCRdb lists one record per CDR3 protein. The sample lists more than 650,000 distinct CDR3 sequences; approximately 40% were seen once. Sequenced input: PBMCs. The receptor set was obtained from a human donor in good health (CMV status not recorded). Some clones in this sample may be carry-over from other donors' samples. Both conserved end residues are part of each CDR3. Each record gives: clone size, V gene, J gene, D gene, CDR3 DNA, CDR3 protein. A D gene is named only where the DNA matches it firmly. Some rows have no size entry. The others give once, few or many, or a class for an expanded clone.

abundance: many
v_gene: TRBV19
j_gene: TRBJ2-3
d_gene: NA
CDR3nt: TGTGCCAGTAGTATTAGGGATACGCAGTATTTT
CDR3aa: CASSIRDTQYF

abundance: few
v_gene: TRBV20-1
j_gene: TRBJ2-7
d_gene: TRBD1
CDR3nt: TGCAGTGCTAGACTATCACAGGGGGACCTACGGAAGCAGTACTTC
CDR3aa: CSARLSQGDLRKQYF

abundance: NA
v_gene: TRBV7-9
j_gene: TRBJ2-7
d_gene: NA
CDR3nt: TGTGCCGGCTGCCGGGAGAGCTACGAGCAGTACTTC
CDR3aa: CAGCRESYEQYF

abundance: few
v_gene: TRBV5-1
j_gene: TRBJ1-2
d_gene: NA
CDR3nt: TGCGCCAGCAGCTTGCCAGGGATCCATGGCTACACCTTC
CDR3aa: CASSLPGIHGYTF

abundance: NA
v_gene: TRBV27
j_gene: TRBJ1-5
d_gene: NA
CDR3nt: TGTGCCAGCAGTCCCCACAGAGATAGCAATCAGCCCCAGCATTTT
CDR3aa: CASSPHRDSNQPQHF

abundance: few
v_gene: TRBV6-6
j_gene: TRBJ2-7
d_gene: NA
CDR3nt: TGTGCCAGCAGTTACGAAAGTGGGCGGACGGCCTACGAGCAGTACTTC
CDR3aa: CASSYESGRTAYEQYF

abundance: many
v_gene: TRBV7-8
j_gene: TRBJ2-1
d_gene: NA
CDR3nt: TGTGCCAGCAGCCCCCGGACCCTCAAAGACAATGAGCAGTTCTTC
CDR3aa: CASSPRTLKDNEQFF

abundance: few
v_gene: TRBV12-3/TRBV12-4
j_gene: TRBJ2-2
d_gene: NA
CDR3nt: TGTGCCAGCAGTTTAGGGTCGGGAGTTCACACCGGGGAGCTGTTTTTT
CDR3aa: CASSLGSGVHTGELFF

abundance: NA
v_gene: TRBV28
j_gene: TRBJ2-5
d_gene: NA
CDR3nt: TGTGCCAGCAGTACCCGGGGCGAAGAGACCCAGTACTTC
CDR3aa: CASSTRGEETQYF

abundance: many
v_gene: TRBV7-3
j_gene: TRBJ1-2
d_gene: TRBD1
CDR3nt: TGTGCCAGCAGCTTGGACAGGGGAAAGAGTGGCTACACCTTC
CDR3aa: CASSLDRGKSGYTF

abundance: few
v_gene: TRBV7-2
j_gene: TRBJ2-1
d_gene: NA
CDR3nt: TGTGCCAGCAGCCGCGACAGGGAGGGTGAGCAGTTCTTC
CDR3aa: CASSRDREGEQFF

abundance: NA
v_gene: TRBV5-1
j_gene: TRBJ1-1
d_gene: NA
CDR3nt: TGCGCCAGCAGCTTCGGAAGCGCCACTGAAGCTTTCTTT
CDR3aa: CASSFGSATEAFF

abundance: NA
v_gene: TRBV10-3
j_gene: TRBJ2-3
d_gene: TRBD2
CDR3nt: TGTGCCACCCGGACTAGCGGAGACAGCACAGATACGCAGTATTTT
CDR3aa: CATRTSGDSTDTQYF